What follows describes a single T cell receptor beta chain. The CDR3 extends over 14 amino acids. V dropped 4 bases and J dropped 9; count of bases not matched to a gene: 10. Germline assignment: CDR1 SGHRS and CDR2 YFSETQ. Constant-region reverse primers amplified full-length variable regions, followed by semi-nested Nested Universal Primer A PCR. TCRdb used MiXCR to reprocess the 5' RACE reads, holding one entry per CDR3 protein. This table holds tens of thousands of distinct CDR3 sequences, over 15% found once. The chain has TRBV5-1 and TRBJ2-1, with TRBD2 identical over 7 bases. This TCR was sampled from a female donor with breast cancer. The sample consisted of naive CD4+ T cells sorted from blood. Regarding subset: naive CD4+ T cells, CD4+CD45RA+CD25-. Written as DNA, the CDR3 is TGCGCCAGCAGCCCCACTAGCGAGATCGGTGAGCAGTTCTTC. This encodes CASSPTSEIGEQFF.